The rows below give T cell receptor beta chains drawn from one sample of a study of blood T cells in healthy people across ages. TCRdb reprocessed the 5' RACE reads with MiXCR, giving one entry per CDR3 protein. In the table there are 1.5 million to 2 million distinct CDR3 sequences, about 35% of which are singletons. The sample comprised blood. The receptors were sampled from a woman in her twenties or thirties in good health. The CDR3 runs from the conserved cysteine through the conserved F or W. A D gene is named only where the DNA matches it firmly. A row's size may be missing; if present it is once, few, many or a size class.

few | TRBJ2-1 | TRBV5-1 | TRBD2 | CASSSGWTSGSRYNEQFF | TGCGCCAGCAGCTCGGGGTGGACTAGCGGGAGTCGGTACAATGAGCAGTTCTTC
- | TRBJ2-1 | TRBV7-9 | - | CAPGGGPPYNEQFF | TGTGCCCCAGGGGGGGGGCCTCCCTACAATGAGCAGTTCTTC
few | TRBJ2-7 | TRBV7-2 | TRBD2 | CASSFPGLAYEQYF | TGTGCCAGCAGCTTTCCGGGACTAGCCTACGAGCAGTACTTC
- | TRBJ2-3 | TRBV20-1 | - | CSARESAATQYF | TGCAGTGCTAGAGAGAGTGCCGCTACGCAGTATTTT
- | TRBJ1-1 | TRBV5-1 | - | CASSLDRVLNTEAFF | TGCGCCAGCAGCTTGGACAGGGTCTTGAACACTGAAGCTTTCTTT
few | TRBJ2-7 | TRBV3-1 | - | CASNFRGGPPEQYF | TGTGCCAGCAACTTCAGGGGAGGGCCACCTGAGCAGTACTTC
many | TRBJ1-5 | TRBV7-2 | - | CASSLDGYQPQHF | TGTGCCAGCAGCTTAGACGGTTATCAGCCCCAGCATTTT
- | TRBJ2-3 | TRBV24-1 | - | CATSGSAELGDTQYF | TGTGCCACCAGTGGCTCCGCGGAGCTGGGGGATACGCAGTATTTT
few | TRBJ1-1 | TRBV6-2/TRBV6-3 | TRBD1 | CASRNRQGAVMKTEAFF | TGTGCCAGCAGAAATCGACAGGGGGCGGTAATGAAGACTGAAGCTTTCTTT
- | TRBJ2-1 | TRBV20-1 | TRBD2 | CSLQRGYNEQFF | TGCAGCCTTCAGCGGGGCTACAATGAGCAGTTCTTC
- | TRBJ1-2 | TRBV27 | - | CASSSRAGALYGYTF | TGTGCCAGCAGTTCCCGGGCCGGGGCCCTCTATGGCTACACCTTC